A selection of T cell receptor beta chains follows, all from one sample in a study of identical twins. Each CDR3 protein is one row after TCRdb ran MiXCR on the 5' RACE reads. The sample carries hundreds of thousands of distinct CDR3 sequences, 12% recorded once. These data were also filed under a second study, of yellow fever vaccine responses in identical twins.

The sequencing input was PBMCs. The receptors shown here come from a woman aged 18 to 35 in good health. CDR3s include the opening cysteine and the closing phenylalanine or tryptophan. A D gene is named only where the DNA matches it firmly. Not every row has a clone size; where given, it reads once, few, many or a size class.

J gene | V gene | D gene | clone size | CDR3 protein | CDR3 DNA
TRBJ2-5 | TRBV4-1 | TRBD2 | few | CASSHPGTSGGAYQETQYF | TGCGCCAGCAGCCATCCCGGGACTAGCGGGGGGGCGTACCAAGAGACCCAGTACTTC
TRBJ2-4 | TRBV25-1 | TRBD1 | - | CASSGPTGTGGFIIQYF | TGTGCCAGCAGCGGTCCTACCGGGACAGGGGGTTTTATCATTCAGTACTTC
TRBJ1-1 | TRBV12-3/TRBV12-4 | - | - | CASSLWGRGVNTEAFF | TGTGCCAGCAGTTTATGGGGCCGAGGGGTGAACACTGAAGCTTTCTTT
TRBJ2-3 | TRBV2 | TRBD2 | - | CASSRTSGDLADTQYF | TGTGCCAGCAGTAGGACTAGCGGGGATTTAGCAGATACGCAGTATTTT
TRBJ2-1 | TRBV29-1 | TRBD2 | - | CSVGGFGGSRYNEQFF | TGCAGCGTTGGGGGGTTTGGCGGGAGTCGCTACAATGAGCAGTTCTTC
TRBJ1-2 | TRBV11-1 | TRBD1 | few | CASSKSGGYYGYTF | TGTGCCAGCAGCAAATCAGGGGGCTACTATGGCTACACCTTC
TRBJ2-2 | TRBV5-5 | TRBD1 | many | CASSWGQEPTGELFF | TGTGCCAGCAGCTGGGGACAGGAACCAACCGGGGAGCTGTTTTTT
TRBJ2-1 | TRBV12-3/TRBV12-4 | TRBD2 | few | CASRSAGESNEQFF | TGTGCCAGCAGATCAGCGGGAGAATCCAATGAGCAGTTCTTC
TRBJ2-5 | TRBV11-2 | TRBD2 | few | CASSLLLAGGIETQYF | TGTGCCAGCAGCTTACTTCTAGCGGGGGGGATAGAGACCCAGTACTTC
TRBJ1-4 | TRBV18 | TRBD1 | - | CASSPDRVNEKLFF | TGTGCCAGCTCACCCGACAGGGTTAATGAAAAACTGTTTTTT
TRBJ1-1 | TRBV20-1 | - | many | CSATDRHGTTEAFF | TGCAGTGCGACCGATCGACATGGGACCACTGAAGCTTTCTTT
TRBJ2-1 | TRBV25-1 | TRBD2 | many | CATLGLVEQFF | TGTGCCACCCTTGGACTAGTTGAGCAGTTCTTC
TRBJ2-1 | TRBV20-1 | TRBD2 | - | CSAISGEYNEQFF | TGCAGTGCTATTAGCGGGGAATACAATGAGCAGTTCTTC
TRBJ2-1 | TRBV9 | - | few | CASSVDPGPKQFF | TGTGCCAGCAGCGTAGACCCCGGTCCAAAACAGTTCTTC
TRBJ2-5 | TRBV9 | - | few | CASSVEASRETQYF | TGTGCCAGCAGCGTTGAAGCATCAAGGGAGACCCAGTACTTC
TRBJ2-3 | TRBV15 | - | - | CATSRGAKGATDTQYF | TGTGCCACCAGCAGAGGGGCCAAAGGTGCCACAGATACGCAGTATTTT
TRBJ1-5 | TRBV12-3/TRBV12-4 | TRBD1 | many | CASLKGGFNQPQHF | TGTGCCAGCCTAAAAGGGGGCTTCAATCAGCCCCAGCATTTT
TRBJ1-1 | TRBV28 | TRBD1 | - | CASSLWMDRVNTEAFF | TGTGCCAGCAGTTTATGGATGGACAGGGTGAACACTGAAGCTTTCTTT
TRBJ2-3 | TRBV20-1 | TRBD2 | few | CSAMTSGGTDTQYF | TGCAGTGCCATGACTAGCGGGGGCACAGATACGCAGTATTTT
TRBJ2-1 | TRBV4-1 | - | few | CASSQDPYSQFF | TGCGCCAGCAGCCAAGATCCGTATTCGCAGTTCTTC
TRBJ2-1 | TRBV5-1 | TRBD2 | few | CASSLDGGSSYNEQFF | TGCGCCAGCAGCTTGGACGGGGGGAGCTCCTACAATGAGCAGTTCTTC
TRBJ2-1 | TRBV7-9 | - | - | CASSIPSYNEQFF | TGTGCCAGCAGCATCCCCTCCTACAATGAGCAGTTCTTC
TRBJ2-3 | TRBV24-1 | TRBD2 | few | CATSDLSPSGNQYF | TGTGCCACCAGTGATTTGAGCCCTAGCGGGAATCAGTATTTT
TRBJ2-2 | TRBV5-1 | - | few | CASSSDSGGTTGELFF | TGCGCCAGCAGCTCAGACTCCGGGGGTACCACCGGGGAGCTGTTTTTT
TRBJ2-4 | TRBV10-3 | TRBD2 | many | CAISEFAGGTKNIQYF | TGTGCCATCAGTGAGTTCGCGGGAGGGACCAAAAACATTCAGTACTTC
TRBJ2-5 | TRBV6-2/TRBV6-3 | TRBD2 | few | CASRRLAAPRETQYF | TGTGCCAGCAGAAGACTAGCGGCCCCCCGGGAGACCCAGTACTTC
TRBJ2-5 | TRBV10-3 | - | - | CAISGDRNQETQYF | TGTGCCATCAGTGGAGACAGGAATCAAGAGACCCAGTACTTC
TRBJ1-1 | TRBV11-1 | TRBD1 | few | CASSSLQGAGTEAFF | TGTGCCAGCAGCTCCCTACAGGGGGCAGGCACTGAAGCTTTCTTT
TRBJ2-5 | TRBV7-9 | TRBD2 | - | CASSLRSGGVQETQYF | TGTGCCAGCAGCTTACGGTCGGGGGGGGTCCAAGAGACCCAGTACTTC
TRBJ2-7 | TRBV2 | - | few | CASSDLWGSQYF | TGTGCCAGCAGTGACCTTTGGGGATCGCAGTACTTC
TRBJ2-3 | TRBV29-1 | - | - | CSGGVTRTDTQYF | TGCAGCGGTGGGGTAACACGCACAGATACGCAGTATTTT
TRBJ2-1 | TRBV20-1 | - | few | CSARDSRPSPSLEQFF | TGCAGTGCTAGAGATTCTCGACCAAGCCCTTCTCTTGAGCAGTTCTTC
TRBJ2-1 | TRBV7-9 | - | few | CASSPGPANEQFF | TGTGCCAGCAGCCCCGGGCCAGCAAATGAGCAGTTCTTC
TRBJ1-2 | TRBV12-3/TRBV12-4 | - | few | CASSLGRRQGGYTF | TGTGCCAGCAGTTTAGGACGGAGGCAGGGTGGCTACACCTTC
TRBJ2-3 | TRBV2 | TRBD2 | few | CASMRETPDTQYF | TGTGCCAGCATGCGGGAGACCCCAGATACGCAGTATTTT
TRBJ2-3 | TRBV12-3/TRBV12-4 | - | many | CASSWGGHDTQYF | TGTGCCAGCAGTTGGGGGGGGCATGATACGCAGTATTTT